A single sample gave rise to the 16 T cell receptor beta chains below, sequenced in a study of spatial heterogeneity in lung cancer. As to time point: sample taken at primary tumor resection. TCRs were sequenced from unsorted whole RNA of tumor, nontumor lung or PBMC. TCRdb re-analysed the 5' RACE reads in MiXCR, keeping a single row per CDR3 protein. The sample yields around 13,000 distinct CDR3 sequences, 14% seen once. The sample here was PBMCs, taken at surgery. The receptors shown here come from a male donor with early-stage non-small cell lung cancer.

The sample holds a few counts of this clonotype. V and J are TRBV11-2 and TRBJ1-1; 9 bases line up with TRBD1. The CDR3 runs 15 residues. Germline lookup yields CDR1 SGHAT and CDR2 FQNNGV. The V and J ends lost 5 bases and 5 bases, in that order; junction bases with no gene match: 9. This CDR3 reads CASSPLQGARTEAFF. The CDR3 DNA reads TGTGCCAGCAGCCCGCTACAGGGGGCTAGAACTGAAGCTTTCTTT.

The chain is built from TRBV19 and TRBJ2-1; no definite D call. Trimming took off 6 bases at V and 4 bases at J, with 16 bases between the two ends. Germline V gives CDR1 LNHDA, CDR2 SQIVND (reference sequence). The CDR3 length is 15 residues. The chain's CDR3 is CASRNSPDFYNEQFF. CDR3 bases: TGTGCCAGTAGAAACAGCCCCGACTTTTACAATGAGCAGTTCTTC.

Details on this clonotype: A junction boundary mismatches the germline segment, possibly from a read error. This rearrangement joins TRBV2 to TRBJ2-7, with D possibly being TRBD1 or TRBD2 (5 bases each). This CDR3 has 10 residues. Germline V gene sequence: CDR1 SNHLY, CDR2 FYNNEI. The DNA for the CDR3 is TGTGCCAGCGGCGGTGCCGGGGCCGACTTC. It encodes CASGGAGADF.

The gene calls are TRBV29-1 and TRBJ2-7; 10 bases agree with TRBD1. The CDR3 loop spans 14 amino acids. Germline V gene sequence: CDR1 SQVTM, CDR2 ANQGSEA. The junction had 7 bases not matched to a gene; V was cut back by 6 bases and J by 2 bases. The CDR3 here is CSVLRDRGPYEQYF. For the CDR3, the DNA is TGCAGCGTCCTTCGAGACAGGGGGCCCTACGAGCAGTACTTC.

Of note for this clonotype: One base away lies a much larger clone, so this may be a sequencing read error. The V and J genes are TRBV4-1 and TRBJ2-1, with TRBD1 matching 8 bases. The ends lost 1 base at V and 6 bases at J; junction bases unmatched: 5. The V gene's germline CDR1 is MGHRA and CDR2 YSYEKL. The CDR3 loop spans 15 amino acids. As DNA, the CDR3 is TGCGCCAGCAGCCAAGTACAGGGGGTTGCCAATGAGCAGTTCTTC. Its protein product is CASSQVQGVANEQFF.

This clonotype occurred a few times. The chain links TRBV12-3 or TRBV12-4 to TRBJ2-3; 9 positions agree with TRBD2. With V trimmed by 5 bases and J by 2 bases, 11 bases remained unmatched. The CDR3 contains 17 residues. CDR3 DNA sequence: TGTGCCAGCAGTCCATCGACTAGCGGTCCTTTCACAGATACGCAGTATTTT. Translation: CASSPSTSGPFTDTQYF.

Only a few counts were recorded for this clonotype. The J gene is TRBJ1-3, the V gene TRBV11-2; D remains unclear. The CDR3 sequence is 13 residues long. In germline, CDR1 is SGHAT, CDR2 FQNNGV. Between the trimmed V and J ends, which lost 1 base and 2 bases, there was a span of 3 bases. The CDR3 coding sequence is TGTGCCAGCAGCTTAGTGGCTGGAAACACCATATATTTT. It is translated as CASSLVAGNTIYF.

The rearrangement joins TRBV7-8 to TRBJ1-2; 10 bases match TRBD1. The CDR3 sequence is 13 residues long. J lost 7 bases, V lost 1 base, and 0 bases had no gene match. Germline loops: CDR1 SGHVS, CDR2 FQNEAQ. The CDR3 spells CASSLGDRGGYTF. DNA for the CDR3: TGTGCCAGCAGCTTAGGGGACAGGGGTGGCTACACCTTC.

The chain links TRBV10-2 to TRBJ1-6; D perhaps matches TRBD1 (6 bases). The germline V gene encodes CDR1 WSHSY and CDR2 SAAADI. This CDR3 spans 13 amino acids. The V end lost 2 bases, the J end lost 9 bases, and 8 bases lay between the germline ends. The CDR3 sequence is CASSETGASPLHF. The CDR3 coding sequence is TGCGCCAGCAGTGAGACGGGGGCTTCACCCCTCCACTTT.

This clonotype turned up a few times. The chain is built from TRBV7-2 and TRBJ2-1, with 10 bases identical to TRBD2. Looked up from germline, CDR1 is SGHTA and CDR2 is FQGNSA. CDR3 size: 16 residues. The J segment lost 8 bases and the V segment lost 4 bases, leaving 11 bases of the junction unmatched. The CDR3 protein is CASSSTYTSGVYEQFF. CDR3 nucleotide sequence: TGTGCCAGCAGCTCAACTTATACTAGCGGGGTCTATGAGCAGTTCTTC.

This CDR3 reads CASSSWTVYEQYF. The CDR3 coding sequence is TGTGCCAGCAGTTCGTGGACAGTCTACGAGCAGTACTTC. The chain has TRBV28 and TRBJ2-7; possibly TRBD1 for D (6 bases). This CDR3 contains 13 residues. Germline CDR1 is MDHEN and CDR2 is SYDVKM. The V end was cut by 4 bases, the J end by 3 bases, with 10 bases between.

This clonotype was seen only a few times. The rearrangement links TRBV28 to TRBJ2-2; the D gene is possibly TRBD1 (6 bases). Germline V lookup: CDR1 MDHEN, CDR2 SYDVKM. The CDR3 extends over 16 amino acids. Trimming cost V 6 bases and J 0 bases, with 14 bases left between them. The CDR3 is CASSPGQFANTGELFF. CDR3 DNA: TGTGCCAGCAGCCCCGGACAGTTCGCGAACACCGGGGAGCTGTTTTTT.

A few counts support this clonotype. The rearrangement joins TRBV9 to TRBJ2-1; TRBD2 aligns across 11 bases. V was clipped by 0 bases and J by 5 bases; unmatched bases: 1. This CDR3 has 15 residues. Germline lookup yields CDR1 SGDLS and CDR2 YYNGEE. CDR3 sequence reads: CASSVVAGGHNEQFF. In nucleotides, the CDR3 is TGTGCCAGCAGCGTAGTAGCGGGGGGGCACAATGAGCAGTTCTTC. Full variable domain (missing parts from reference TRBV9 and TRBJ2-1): DSGVTQTPKHLITATGQRVTLRCSPRSGDLSVYWYQQSLDQGLQFLIQYYNGEERAKGNILERFSAQQFPDLHSELNLSSLELGDSALYFCASSVVAGGHNEQFFGPGTRLTVL.

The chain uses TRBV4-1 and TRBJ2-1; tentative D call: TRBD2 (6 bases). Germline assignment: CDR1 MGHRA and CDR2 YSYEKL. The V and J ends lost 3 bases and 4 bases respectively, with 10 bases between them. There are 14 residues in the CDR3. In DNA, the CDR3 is TGCGCCAGCAGCCAGAGACTAGGATACAATGAGCAGTTCTTC. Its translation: CASSQRLGYNEQFF.

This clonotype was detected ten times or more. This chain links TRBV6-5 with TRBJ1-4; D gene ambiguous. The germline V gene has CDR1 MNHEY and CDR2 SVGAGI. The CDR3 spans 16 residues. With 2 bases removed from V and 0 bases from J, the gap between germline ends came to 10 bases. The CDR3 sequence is CASSYVHGATNEKLFF. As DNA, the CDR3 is TGTGCCAGCAGTTACGTCCACGGCGCAACTAATGAAAAACTGTTTTTT.

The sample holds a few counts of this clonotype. The CDR3 loop reads CASSLLLQGNEQFF. Written as DNA, the CDR3 is TGTGCCAGCTCACTCCTGCTCCAGGGCAATGAGCAGTTCTTC. The J gene is TRBJ2-1, the V gene TRBV18; D may be TRBD1 (5 bases). V shed 4 bases and J shed 6 bases, with 13 bases lying between them. There are 14 residues in the CDR3. In germline, CDR1 is KGHSH, CDR2 LQKENI.